What follows is one T cell receptor beta chain and its context. The target antigen is unknown. This sample is drawn from a study of cytomegalovirus exposure and HLA in healthy donors. The overall study: A data release that came early held 75 million to 85 million unique TCRs from HLA-typed donors. Study-wide results and limits: TCR beta sequences reportedly predicted most subjects' HLA-A and HLA-B alleles accurately. In a later analysis, compared with equally common non-associated chains, HLA-associated beta chains were more expanded. An ancestry cluster, one associated with Asian ancestry, reportedly showed fewer N-insertions than the approximately 670-donor mean in a later analysis.

Primers: 60 Vbeta forward and 13 Jbeta reverse. TCRdb keeps only in-frame clones here, not all; method: immunoSEQ multiplex PCR. The sample lists 140,000 to 150,000 clones; about 74% were seen once. V gave up 3 bases and J gave up 0 bases; unmatched junction bases: 16. The CDR3 covers 19 residues. The V gene's germline CDR1 is SEHNR and CDR2 FQNEAQ (reference sequence). The chain carries TRBV7-9 and TRBJ1-2; 7 bases match TRBD1. Material for sequencing was PBMCs. This clonotype originated in a middle-aged man in good health and CMV-seropositive. The CDR3 loop reads CASSFEGAGTVPSNYGYTF. CDR3 DNA sequence: TGTGCCAGCAGCTTTGAGGGGGCCGGGACAGTTCCTTCTAACTATGGCTACACCTTC.